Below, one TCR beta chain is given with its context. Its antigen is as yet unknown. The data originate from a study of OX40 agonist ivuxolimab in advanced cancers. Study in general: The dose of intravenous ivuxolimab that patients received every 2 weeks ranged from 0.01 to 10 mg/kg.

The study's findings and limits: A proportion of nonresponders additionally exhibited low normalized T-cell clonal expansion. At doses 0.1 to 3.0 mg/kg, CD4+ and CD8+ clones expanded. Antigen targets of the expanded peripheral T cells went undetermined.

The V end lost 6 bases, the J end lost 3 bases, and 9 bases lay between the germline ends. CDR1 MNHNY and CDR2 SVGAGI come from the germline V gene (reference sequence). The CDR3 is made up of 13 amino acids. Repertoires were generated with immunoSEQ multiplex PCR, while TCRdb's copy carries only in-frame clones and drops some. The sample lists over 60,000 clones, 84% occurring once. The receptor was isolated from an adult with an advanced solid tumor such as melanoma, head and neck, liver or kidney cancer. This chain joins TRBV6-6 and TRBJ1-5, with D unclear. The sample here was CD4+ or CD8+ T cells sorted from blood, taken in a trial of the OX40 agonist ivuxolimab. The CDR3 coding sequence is TGTGCCAGCAGGCCGGGGATCAATCAGCCCCAGCATTTT. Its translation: CASRPGINQPQHF.